The source of this T cell receptor beta chain is a study of control samples from healthy donors and cancer patients. Trimming took 7 bases from V and 7 from J; bases not matched to a gene: 11. Looked up from germline, CDR1 is SNHLY and CDR2 is FYNNEI. The CDR3 covers 14 residues. Using immunoSEQ multiplex PCR, the repertoire was profiled, and TCRdb retains in-frame clones only, with some absent. The table shows almost 95,000 clones, with about nine tenths occurring only once. The origin of this receptor is a young woman in good health. The J gene is TRBJ2-7, the V gene TRBV2, with TRBD2 matching 9 bases. Sequenced sample: blood. The CDR3: CASTRTSAGREQYF. The CDR3 DNA reads as TGTGCCAGCACAAGGACTAGCGCGGGGAGGGAGCAGTACTTC.